This is a list of T cell receptor beta chains from one sample in a study of cytomegalovirus exposure and HLA in healthy donors. The data were produced by immunoSEQ multiplex PCR, yet TCRdb's version contains in-frame clones alone and is incomplete. The repertoire consists of under 250,000 clones, with about 81% occurring once and the leading ten covering roughly 1.2%. Sample: PBMCs. These TCRs come from a woman in her thirties in good health and CMV-seronegative. Each CDR3 is given with its conserved first and last residue. D genes are given only for firm matches. The size field is filled for only some rows; it gives once, few, many or a size class.

size,J,D,V,DNA,CDR3
-,TRBJ1-2,-,TRBV30,TGTGCCTGGATGGCACTAGGGGGGGCAGGTGGCTACACCTTC,CAWMALGGAGGYTF
-,TRBJ2-3,TRBD1,TRBV28,TGTGCCAGCAGTGCAGGGGGCGATCGATCAGATACGCAGTATTTT,CASSAGGDRSDTQYF
-,TRBJ1-1,TRBD1,TRBV10-1,TGCGCCAGCAGTGAGTCTCGGACAGGGAACACTGAAGCTTTCTTT,CASSESRTGNTEAFF
few,TRBJ2-1,-,TRBV7-8,TGTGCCAGCAGCTTAGTGAGCCCGGCTGCGGCGTTCTTC,CASSLVSPAAAFF
-,TRBJ2-5,TRBD2,TRBV4-2,TGTGCCAGCAGCCCCCGGCTAGCGGGGGGGCCTGGCCAAGAGACCCAGTACTTC,CASSPRLAGGPGQETQYF
-,TRBJ2-3,-,TRBV18,TGTGCCAGCTCACCACCACAGGGACGCACAGATACGCAGTATTTT,CASSPPQGRTDTQYF
-,TRBJ2-5,-,TRBV6-5,TGTGCCAGCAGTTATGACAGGCGGACCCAGTACTTC,CASSYDRRTQYF
-,TRBJ2-7,TRBD1,TRBV5-1,TGCGCCAGCAGCTCTCCCCTCACAGGGGTTTACGAGCAGTACTTC,CASSSPLTGVYEQYF
once,TRBJ2-1,TRBD1,TRBV2,TGTGCCATCCCCCGGGACAGGGGATACAATGAGCAGTTCTTC,CAIPRDRGYNEQFF
-,TRBJ2-3,TRBD1,TRBV28,TGTGCCAGCAGTTCAGGGGGCGGGAATTCAGATACGCAGTATTTT,CASSSGGGNSDTQYF
once,TRBJ1-1,-,TRBV11-3,TGTGCCAGCAGCTTCGGACAGAACACTGAAGCTTTCTTT,CASSFGQNTEAFF
-,TRBJ1-3,-,TRBV5-4,TGTGCCAGCAGCCACGCAGGTGAACGCTCTGGAAACACCATATATTTT,CASSHAGERSGNTIYF
-,TRBJ2-7,TRBD1,TRBV6-5,TGTGCCAGCAGTTATTTCGGACAGGGATCCCCCTACGAGCAGTACTTC,CASSYFGQGSPYEQYF
few,TRBJ2-3,-,TRBV2,TGTGCCAGCAGTGTAGGCGGGGGCGGTAAAGATACGCAGTATTTT,CASSVGGGGKDTQYF
-,TRBJ2-7,TRBD1,TRBV6-1,TGTGCCAGCAGTGCCGGGACAGGATTACTCTACGAGCAGTACTTC,CASSAGTGLLYEQYF
-,TRBJ2-1,TRBD2,TRBV10-3,TGTGCCATCAGTGTTGGGACTAGTGGTAATGAGCAGTTCTTC,CAISVGTSGNEQFF
-,TRBJ2-5,-,TRBV2,TGTGCCAGCAGTGACATACGGACTACTATAGAGACCCAGTACTTC,CASSDIRTTIETQYF
once,TRBJ1-5,TRBD1,TRBV18,TGTGCCAGCTCACCACCGGGACAGGGTCCCAATCAGCCCCAGCATTTT,CASSPPGQGPNQPQHF
few,TRBJ1-6,-,TRBV9,TGTGCCAGCAGCGTAGAACATGATAATTCACCCCTCCACTTT,CASSVEHDNSPLHF
few,TRBJ1-4,-,TRBV19,TGTGCCAGTATTCCCGGTGCCCCGGGACTCAGCTGTGAAAAACTGTTTTTT,CASIPGAPGLSCEKLFF
-,TRBJ2-1,-,TRBV6-1,TGTGCCAGCGGCCCCAGTCCAAGCTCCTACAATGAGCAGTTCTTC,CASGPSPSSYNEQFF
once,TRBJ2-7,-,TRBV30,TGTGCCTGTATACAGGGATCGAAATACGAGCAGTACTTC,CACIQGSKYEQYF
-,TRBJ1-1,-,TRBV7-2,TGTGCCAGCAGCTTTACAGGGAACACTGAAGCTTTCTTT,CASSFTGNTEAFF
-,TRBJ2-2,-,TRBV19,TGTGCCAGTAGTATAGACGGAGACCCGTTTGGGGAGCTGTTTTTT,CASSIDGDPFGELFF
-,TRBJ1-3,-,TRBV11-1,TGTGCCAGCAGCTTGTACGGGACATACGGAAACACCATATATTTT,CASSLYGTYGNTIYF
-,TRBJ1-2,TRBD1,TRBV2,TGTGCCAGCAGTGGGGGACAGGGGTCAGTCTATGGCTACACCTTC,CASSGGQGSVYGYTF
-,TRBJ2-3,TRBD1,TRBV2,TGTGCCAGCAGTGTAGACAGGGGACCGGCAGATACGCAGTATTTT,CASSVDRGPADTQYF
-,TRBJ1-5,TRBD1,TRBV5-1,TGCGCCAGCAGCCCCTGGACAGGGGGCCAGCCCCAGCATTTT,CASSPWTGGQPQHF
-,TRBJ1-1,-,TRBV6-1,TGTGCCAGCAAGTACGACGACAGGTCCGTACAAGCTTTCTTT,CASKYDDRSVQAFF
-,TRBJ2-2,-,TRBV13,TGTGCCAGCAGCCCACCTAGGTCCGGTGGAACCGGGGAGCTGTTTTTT,CASSPPRSGGTGELFF
-,TRBJ2-1,TRBD2,TRBV29-1,TGCAGCGTTGAAGACGAGCGGGGTGCTTACAATGAGCAGTTCTTC,CSVEDERGAYNEQFF
-,TRBJ1-1,-,TRBV7-6,TGTGCCAGCAGTCACACGGACAAGAACACTGAAGCTTTCTTT,CASSHTDKNTEAFF
-,TRBJ2-3,TRBD2,TRBV2,TGTGCCAGCAGAGGGCACGGCGGGGGGGCCCTAGGCACAGATACGCAGTATTTT,CASRGHGGGALGTDTQYF
-,TRBJ1-4,TRBD1,TRBV6-1,TGTGCCAGCAGTGAAGTTGACAGGGTTGCAACTAATGAAAAACTGTTTTTT,CASSEVDRVATNEKLFF
-,TRBJ1-1,-,TRBV27,TGTGCCAGCCGGGGGGAAACAGGGATCGGCACTGAAGCTTTCTTT,CASRGETGIGTEAFF
-,TRBJ2-7,-,TRBV2,TGTGCCAGCGGCAGGGGCAACTACGAGCAGTACTTC,CASGRGNYEQYF
once,TRBJ1-4,TRBD1,TRBV9,TGTGCCAGCAGCCGAACAGGGGTCAATGAAAAACTGTTTTTT,CASSRTGVNEKLFF
-,TRBJ1-1,-,TRBV5-1,TGCGCCAGCAGCACAGATCAGCGGAACCTGAACACTGAAGCTTTCTTT,CASSTDQRNLNTEAFF
-,TRBJ2-7,-,TRBV27,TGTGCCAGCAGGGGCCCGCGTTACTACGAGCAGTACTTC,CASRGPRYYEQYF
-,TRBJ1-1,TRBD1,TRBV11-3,TGTGCCAGCAGCCGACAGGGGAACACTGAAGCTTTCTTT,CASSRQGNTEAFF
-,TRBJ2-3,TRBD2,TRBV11-2,TGTGCCAGCAGCTTGGCGGGAGCAGGCACAGATACGCAGTATTTT,CASSLAGAGTDTQYF
many,TRBJ2-2,-,TRBV5-1,TGCGCCAGCAGCTTGGGGTCGGGGACCGGGGAGCTGTTTTTT,CASSLGSGTGELFF